The 15 T cell receptor beta chains presented below share a single source sample, sequenced in a study of blood T cell repertoires in COVID-19. TCRdb's table, derived via immunoSEQ multiplex PCR, lists solely in-frame clones and lacks some. This sample yields about 240,000 clones, of which roughly 80% are seen a single time; 3.6% belongs to the top ten. Sequencing was done on a sample of PBMCs or T cells enriched from blood (not recorded which). These receptors came from a woman aged 40 to 55 who had been exposed to COVID-19.

This clone was found a few times. V and J are TRBV7-9 and TRBJ1-1, with unresolved D. Trimming pared 5 bases from V and 0 bases from J, leaving 7 bases between. Germline-derived CDR1 and CDR2 are SEHNR and FQNEAQ (reference sequence). The CDR3 contains 13 residues. CDR3 in DNA: TGTGCCAGCAGCATGAACATGAACACTGAAGCTTTCTTT. Amino acids: CASSMNMNTEAFF.

V gene TRBV3-1 (or the pseudogene TRBV3-2) combines with J gene TRBJ1-6; 9 bases map to TRBD1. The CDR3 length is 16 residues. V shed 4 bases and J 10 bases; nucleotides not matched to a gene: 11. Germline assignment: CDR1 LGHDT and CDR2 YNNKEL (reference sequence). The CDR3 DNA reads as TGTGCCAGCAGCCCCCATTCGACAGGGGGTAAATCACCCCTCCACTTT. Its protein product is CASSPHSTGGKSPLHF.

This clone was seen a handful of times. This chain links TRBV11-2 with TRBJ2-7; D perhaps matches TRBD2 (6 bases). The CDR3 loop spans 14 amino acids. The V and J ends lost 0 bases and 5 bases respectively, with 11 bases between them. CDR1 and CDR2 from the germline V gene are SGHAT and FQNNGV. This CDR3 is CASSLDTGEDEQYF. The CDR3 coding sequence is TGTGCCAGCAGCTTAGATACGGGGGAGGACGAGCAGTACTTC.

The V and J genes are TRBV19 and TRBJ2-4, with a weak D call TRBD1 (5 bases). The germline CDR1 and CDR2 sequences are LNHDA and SQIVND (reference sequence). Trimming left V 5 bases short and J 0 bases short, with 14 bases between. The CDR3 totals 16 residues. This CDR3 is CASSPLTDVAKNIQYF. CDR3 coding DNA: TGTGCCAGTAGTCCTCTGACAGACGTAGCCAAAAACATTCAGTACTTC.

In regard to this clone: Different DNA sequences within this sample yield the same CDR3. This chain uses TRBV7-2 with TRBJ2-2; TRBD2 matches 13 bases. V shed 4 bases and J 5 bases; nucleotides not matched to a gene: 7. The germline V gene encodes CDR1 SGHTA and CDR2 FQGNSA. The CDR3 is made up of 17 amino acids. The CDR3 DNA reads as TGTGCCAGCAGCTCAGGACTAGCGGGGGTTAATACCGGGGAGCTGTTTTTT. Translation: CASSSGLAGVNTGELFF.

The chain is built from TRBV19 and TRBJ1-2; no clear D. V was pared by 0 bases and J by 4 bases, with 9 bases between. The germline V gene has CDR1 LNHDA and CDR2 SQIVND (reference sequence). This CDR3 has 14 amino acids. The CDR3 region has the DNA TGTGCCAGTAGTATAGATATCCAGTCCTATGGCTACACCTTC. This translates into CASSIDIQSYGYTF.

V and J are TRBV12-1 and TRBJ2-5; the table assigns TRBD1, which was not confirmed against the DNA. TRBV12-1 is a known pseudogene. CDR3 length equals 14 residues. Written as DNA, the CDR3 is TGTGCCAGCAGCCCAGTGACAGGGAGCGAGACCCAGTACTTC. It translates to CASSPVTGSETQYF.

The rearrangement joins TRBV6-5 to TRBJ1-4, with D hard to call. Germline V gene data show CDR1 as MNHEY and CDR2 as SVGAGI. Trimming pared 6 bases from V and 8 bases from J, leaving 16 bases between. The CDR3 extends over 14 amino acids. The CDR3: CASSEGQGREKLFF. The CDR3 DNA reads as TGTGCCAGCAGCGAGGGTCAAGGCAGGGAAAAACTGTTTTTT.

There are a few counts of this clone. The rearrangement joins TRBV12-5 to TRBJ1-5; 7 bases agree with TRBD1. The V and J ends lost 3 bases and 5 bases, in that order; junction bases with no gene match: 4. Germline V lookup: CDR1 LGHNT, CDR2 FRNRAP. The CDR3 runs to 14 residues. The CDR3 region has the DNA TGTGCTAGTGGTTTCAACAGGGGTGATCAGCCCCAGCATTTT. Protein sequence: CASGFNRGDQPQHF.

V and J are TRBV4-3 and TRBJ1-3, with TRBD1 as a possible D gene (6 bases). Germline CDR1 LGHNA, CDR2 YSLEER. The length of the CDR3 is 17 residues. V shed 0 bases and J shed 3 bases, with 15 bases lying between them. CDR3 sequence: CASSQETGNNLGNTIYF. DNA of the CDR3: TGCGCCAGCAGCCAAGAAACAGGGAATAATCTTGGAAACACCATATATTTT.

This chain uses TRBV5-4 with TRBJ2-7, with TRBD1 identical over 7 bases. Germline CDR1 is SGHNT and CDR2 is YYREEE (reference sequence). After removal of 4 bases from V and 2 bases from J, the junction contained 3 bases not matched to a gene. CDR3 length: 13 amino acids. The CDR3 spells CASSPTGAYEQYF. Here the CDR3 DNA reads TGTGCCAGCAGCCCTACAGGGGCCTACGAGCAGTACTTC.

The V and J genes are TRBV7-9 and TRBJ2-2; weak D call: TRBD2 (5 bases). The CDR3 runs 15 residues. The V end lost 3 bases, the J end lost 4 bases, and 12 bases lay between the germline ends. Germline values: CDR1 SEHNR, CDR2 FQNEAQ (reference sequence). The CDR3 DNA reads as TGTGCCAGCAGCTTGGTACTAGGAGGCACCGGGGAGCTGTTTTTT. Translating it yields CASSLVLGGTGELFF. Drawing the rest from reference TRBV7-9 and TRBJ2-2, the complete variable domain is DTGVSQNPRHKITKRGQNVTFRCDPISEHNRLYWYRQTLGQGPEFLTYFQNEAQLEKSRLLSDRFSAERPKGSFSTLEIQRTEQGDSAMYLCASSLVLGGTGELFFGEGSRLTVL.

The chain is built from TRBV6-5 and TRBJ2-3; TRBD2 agrees at 11 bases. CDR1 and CDR2 from the germline V gene are MNHEY and SVGAGI. The CDR3 is 15 amino acids. Germline trimming cut 5 bases from V and 4 bases from J; bases unmatched to any gene: 5. CDR3 residues: CASSILAGGADTQYF. The CDR3 DNA sequence: TGTGCCAGCAGTATCTTAGCGGGGGGGGCAGATACGCAGTATTTT.

This chain connects TRBV24-1 to TRBJ2-2, with D perhaps TRBD1 (5 bases). The CDR3 loop spans 15 amino acids. CDR1 and CDR2 (germline): KGHDR, SFDVKD. Trimming removed 1 base from V and 1 base from J, with 6 bases in between. The CDR3, as DNA: TGTGCCACCAGTGATTTAACAGGGAACACCGGGGAGCTGTTTTTT. It codes for CATSDLTGNTGELFF.

This clone was seen once. The V and J genes are TRBV6-5 and TRBJ2-3, with 7 nucleotides matching TRBD1. Trimming took 0 bases from V and 1 from J; bases not matched to a gene: 4. From germline, CDR1 is MNHEY and CDR2 SVGAGI. The CDR3 consists of 16 residues. The CDR3 DNA is TGTGCCAGCAGTTACTCAAAGGGGGCCGGCACAGATACGCAGTATTTT. Encoded protein: CASSYSKGAGTDTQYF.